The sequence of this T cell receptor beta chain was determined in a study of shared clonotypes between healthy human individuals. Overall study results and limits: With few donors, the genetic and exposure-history diversity represented was limited. Depth of sequencing was expected to influence donor clonotype sharing. Non-shared clonotypes showed lower generation probabilities than clonotypes common to all four donors.

The germline V gene encodes CDR1 MDHEN and CDR2 SYDVKM. The length of the CDR3 is 11 residues. Trimming removed 3 bases at V and 8 bases at J, with 7 bases between. As concerns this clone: Its antigen is unknown. Other DNA sequences of this sample code for an identical CDR3.

Naive CD8 cells lacked CD45RO and underwent positive selection for CCR7, leaving out terminally differentiated effector memory CD45RA+ cells. The data were produced by immunoSEQ multiplex PCR, yet TCRdb's version contains in-frame clones alone and is incomplete. This table has hundreds of thousands of clones, about 96% appearing once. The rearrangement uses TRBV28 and TRBJ1-2; no reliable D call. This receptor was obtained from a man aged 25 to 45 in good health. Sequenced material: naive CD8+ T cells sorted from blood. CDR3: CASSFGFGYTF. The CDR3 bases are TGTGCCAGCAGTTTCGGTTTCGGCTACACCTTC.